This is a list of T cell receptor beta chains from one sample in a study of blood T cell repertoires in COVID-19. The protocol was immunoSEQ multiplex PCR, while the TCRdb copy is restricted to in-frame clones and leaves out a portion. The repertoire includes 90,000 to 120,000 clones, about 83% of them detected once, and just over 4% sits in the top ten. Specimen: peripheral blood. The receptors derive from a woman aged 70-85 years with acute or convalescent COVID-19. The CDR3 runs from the conserved cysteine through the conserved F or W.

TRBJ1-4 17 TRBV19 CASSPFTTRTVNEKLFF
TRBJ2-2 14 TRBV6-5 CASTDYPNTGELFF
TRBJ2-5 16 TRBV5-1 CASSSGTGRREETQYF
TRBJ1-6 14 TRBV6-5 CASSLLEFNSPLHF
TRBJ2-5 18 TRBV2 CAAKGTSGGTSKGETQYF
TRBJ1-1 13 TRBV25-1 CASKLRENTEAFF
TRBJ1-1 14 TRBV7-6 CASSPPGMNTEAFF
TRBJ2-1 15 TRBV9 CASSVVFTSVNEQFF
TRBJ1-5 19 TRBV21-1 CASSKSPGGGAKGNQPQHF
TRBJ1-2 16 TRBV10-3 CAISDPAGQGDYGYTF
TRBJ1-4 16 TRBV19 CASTRAAEPGNEKLFF
TRBJ2-2 17 TRBV7-8 CASSLIGGAGGAGELFF
TRBJ1-3 15 TRBV4-3 CASSQEGAGANTIYF
TRBJ2-1 16 TRBV3-1/TRBV3-2 CASSRTGGGLRNEQFF
TRBJ1-2 15 TRBV5-6 CASSPKERRNYGYTF
TRBJ2-7 15 TRBV6-2/TRBV6-3 CASSAPTAGAYEQYF
TRBJ2-6 19 TRBV2 CASKLGGALPRSGANVLTF
TRBJ2-7 14 TRBV3-1/TRBV3-2 CASSPGLAGYEQYF
TRBJ1-5 15 TRBV7-2 CASSLQGAGNQPQHF
TRBJ2-3 14 TRBV2 CASGRGRRTDTQYF
TRBJ1-1 14 TRBV2 CASSGTVQNAEAFF
TRBJ1-2 14 TRBV7-2 CASSLPWTGKGYTF
TRBJ2-5 16 TRBV4-2 CASSQEAAGGTETQYF
TRBJ2-1 17 TRBV5-5 CASSLGSTGQGIKKQFF
TRBJ1-5 14 TRBV7-2 CASSLRTEDQPQHF
TRBJ1-2 17 TRBV3-1/TRBV3-2 CASSQLSSPSPLYGYTF
TRBJ1-1 14 TRBV5-1 CASSPGQTQAEAFF
TRBJ1-5 17 TRBV5-4 CASSSALPLLFNQPQHF
TRBJ1-2 18 TRBV5-1 CASSSRAAGGEMNYGYTF
TRBJ2-2 14 TRBV5-4 CASSPDINTGELFF
TRBJ1-3 14 TRBV28 CASSSIGDGNTIYF
TRBJ2-5 13 TRBV19 CASSFRGRETQYF
TRBJ2-1 12 TRBV10-1 CASSEGHNEQFF
TRBJ1-1 15 TRBV12-5 CASGLVLQGHTEAFF
TRBJ2-2 16 TRBV7-9 CASSWGQGINTGELFF
TRBJ1-5 14 TRBV7-9 CASSSDSVNQPQHF
TRBJ1-6 14 TRBV7-9 CASSVRQGGSPLHF
TRBJ2-5 13 TRBV4-1 CASSQQGRGTQYF
TRBJ2-2 16 TRBV4-1 CASSQEDGTYGGELFF
TRBJ2-5 14 TRBV9 CASSTLAANSAQYF
TRBJ2-2 17 TRBV19 CASNPVSGRTSTGELFF
TRBJ2-3 15 TRBV7-2 CASSLGALRTDTQYF
TRBJ1-2 14 TRBV2 CASSEATGLYGYTF
TRBJ1-2 14 TRBV5-1 CASSLSETGGGYTF
TRBJ1-2 14 TRBV7-8 CASSPNRVSFGYTF
TRBJ2-3 16 TRBV5-1 CASSPTLAESTDTQYF
TRBJ2-3 15 TRBV9 CASSVGQGLTDTQYF
TRBJ1-1 12 TRBV28 CASSLSIQRAFF
TRBJ1-5 14 TRBV30 CAWSPGYSNQPQHF
TRBJ1-1 16 TRBV5-6 CASSSRGTGIRTEAFF
TRBJ1-2 11 TRBV28 CASSGNYGYTF
TRBJ2-1 16 TRBV28 CASSPPTSGRWNEQFF
TRBJ2-1 15 TRBV6-1 CASSEMGGSYNEQFF
TRBJ2-5 14 TRBV2 CASSGPGQGETQYF